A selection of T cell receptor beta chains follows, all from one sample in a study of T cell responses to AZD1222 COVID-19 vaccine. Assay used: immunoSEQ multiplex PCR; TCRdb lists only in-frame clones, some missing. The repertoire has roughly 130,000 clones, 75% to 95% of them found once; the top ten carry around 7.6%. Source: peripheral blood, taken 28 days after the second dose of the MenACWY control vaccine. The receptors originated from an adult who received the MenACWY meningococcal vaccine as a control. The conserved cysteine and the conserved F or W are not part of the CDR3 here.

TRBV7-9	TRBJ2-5	ASSLARGSGGTQETQY
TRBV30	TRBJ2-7	AWSYQPVGLNSYEQY
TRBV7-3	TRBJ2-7	ASSPSGRDEQY
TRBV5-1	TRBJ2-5	ASSRGQAGETQY
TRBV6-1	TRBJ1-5	ASSDPQFYQPQH
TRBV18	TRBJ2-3	ASRNRGLNTDTQY
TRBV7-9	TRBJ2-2	ASSPDSSNTGELF
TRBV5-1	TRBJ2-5	ASSTWTGSMEETQY
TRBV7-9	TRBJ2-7	ASSATYEQY
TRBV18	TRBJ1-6	ASSPLGISYNSPLH
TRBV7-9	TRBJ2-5	ASSARLAGVVETQY
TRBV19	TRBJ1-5	ASSIERGGPNQPQH
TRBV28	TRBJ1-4	ASKVQGTTNEKLF
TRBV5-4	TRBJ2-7	ASSPRGGQGRFEQY
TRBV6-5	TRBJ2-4	ASGGDGGIQY
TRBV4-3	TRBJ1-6	ASSQESAGGAVSPLH
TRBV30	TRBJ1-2	AWSDDSHYGYT
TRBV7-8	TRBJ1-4	ASSPRTHDFEKLF
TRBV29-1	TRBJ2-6	SVGVGISGANVLT
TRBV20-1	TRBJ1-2	SVREGYT
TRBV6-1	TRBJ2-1	ASSDLNAQF
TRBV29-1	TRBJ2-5	SVEVAHGQGRTQY
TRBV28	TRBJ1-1	ASSSPGGGTEAF
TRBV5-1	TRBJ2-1	ASNSGFVHEQF
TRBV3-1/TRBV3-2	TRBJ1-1	ASSQGGGRTEAF
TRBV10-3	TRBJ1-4	AISDGDLNEKLF